These T cell receptor beta chains were read from a single sample in a study of PD-1 blockade in mismatch repair-deficient tumors. Repertoires were generated with immunoSEQ multiplex PCR, while TCRdb's copy carries only in-frame clones and drops some. The data hold about 68,000 clones, with roughly 80% observed a single time. The sequences come from peripheral blood, collected 2 weeks after starting pembrolizumab. The receptors come from an adult with mismatch repair-deficient cancer. Both conserved end residues are part of each CDR3. D genes are given only for firm matches. A row's size may be missing; if present it is once, few, many or a size class.

v_call	j_call	d_call	clone_size	cdr3_aa	cdr3_nt
TRBV13	TRBJ1-1	-	-	CASSPGVYTEAFF	TGTGCCAGCAGCCCAGGGGTATACACTGAAGCTTTCTTT
TRBV4-1	TRBJ2-2	-	-	CASSQVGSGTGELFF	TGCGCCAGCAGCCAAGTGGGCAGTGGCACCGGGGAGCTGTTTTTT
TRBV30	TRBJ1-1	-	few	CAWSVLGRENTEAFF	TGTGCCTGGAGTGTATTGGGCAGGGAGAACACTGAAGCTTTCTTT
TRBV7-2	TRBJ2-1	-	-	CASSLDRVEWEQFF	TGTGCCAGCAGCTTAGATCGGGTAGAATGGGAGCAGTTCTTC
TRBV5-6	TRBJ2-5	TRBD1	-	CASSHRQGANTQYF	TGTGCCAGCAGCCACCGACAGGGGGCTAATACCCAGTACTTC
TRBV11-2	TRBJ2-3	-	-	CASSSRELNTDTQYF	TGTGCCAGCAGCTCAAGGGAACTTAACACAGATACGCAGTATTTT
TRBV30	TRBJ1-2	-	-	CAWSVGGDGYTF	TGTGCCTGGAGTGTTGGGGGAGATGGCTACACCTTC
TRBV5-1	TRBJ2-7	-	-	CASSLDNYEQYF	TGCGCCAGCAGCTTGGACAACTACGAGCAGTACTTC
TRBV7-9	TRBJ2-6	-	-	CASSLNQGSGANVLTF	TGTGCCAGCAGCCTCAACCAGGGGTCTGGGGCCAACGTCCTGACTTTC
TRBV4-3	TRBJ2-1	TRBD2	-	CASSQEERELYEQFF	TGCGCCAGCAGCCAAGAGGAGCGGGAACTGTATGAGCAGTTCTTC
TRBV29-1	TRBJ2-1	TRBD2	-	CSVAGLADLGGGNNEQFF	TGCAGCGTTGCCGGACTAGCGGACCTAGGGGGGGGGAACAATGAGCAGTTCTTC
TRBV5-5	TRBJ2-2	TRBD2	once	CASSLTSASTGELFF	TGTGCCAGCAGCTTGACTAGCGCGAGCACCGGGGAGCTGTTTTTT
TRBV2	TRBJ2-5	-	once	CASSEAHGGQETQYF	TGTGCCAGCAGTGAAGCGCACGGGGGACAAGAGACCCAGTACTTC
TRBV27	TRBJ2-2	TRBD2	-	CASSSDSGVHTGELFF	TGTGCCAGCAGTTCCGATAGCGGGGTTCACACCGGGGAGCTGTTTTTT
TRBV10-3	TRBJ2-7	TRBD1	-	CATGQGASYEQYF	TGTGCCACGGGACAGGGGGCTAGTTACGAGCAGTACTTC
TRBV7-2	TRBJ2-7	-	-	CASSQDFYEQYF	TGTGCCAGCAGCCAAGATTTCTACGAGCAGTACTTC
TRBV29-1	TRBJ2-3	TRBD2	-	CSVEKTTTSGSGTDTQYF	TGCAGCGTTGAAAAGACTACGACTAGCGGGAGTGGCACAGATACGCAGTATTTT
TRBV25-1	TRBJ1-2	-	-	CASSDLRGDYGYTF	TGTGCCAGCAGTGACCTGCGGGGCGACTATGGCTACACCTTC
TRBV6-5	TRBJ2-7	TRBD2	-	CASIPSGSDEQYF	TGTGCCAGCATCCCTAGCGGGAGCGACGAGCAGTACTTC
TRBV4-2	TRBJ1-1	-	-	CASSQDWANTEAFF	TGTGCCAGCAGCCAAGATTGGGCGAACACTGAAGCTTTCTTT
TRBV29-1	TRBJ2-2	TRBD1	-	CSVGQENTGELFF	TGCAGCGTAGGACAGGAGAACACCGGGGAGCTGTTTTTT
TRBV5-1	TRBJ1-1	-	-	CASSYFGGVRMNTEAFF	TGCGCCAGCAGTTACTTTGGGGGGGTGAGGATGAACACTGAAGCTTTCTTT
TRBV7-9	TRBJ1-1	-	-	CASTELEGARSEAFF	TGTGCCAGCACCGAGCTAGAGGGAGCACGGTCTGAAGCTTTCTTT
TRBV5-1	TRBJ2-4	-	-	CASSLLGNIQYF	TGCGCCAGCAGCTTGTTAGGGAACATTCAGTACTTC
TRBV4-3	TRBJ2-3	TRBD1	-	CASSQEGTGDPDTQYF	TGCGCCAGCAGCCAAGAGGGGACAGGGGATCCAGATACGCAGTATTTT
TRBV4-3	TRBJ2-3	TRBD1	-	CASSQGTGSPSTDTQYF	TGCGCCAGCAGCCAAGGGACAGGCTCCCCTAGCACAGATACGCAGTATTTT
TRBV6-5	TRBJ2-7	-	-	CASSYSRASGYEQYF	TGTGCCAGCAGTTACTCGAGAGCCTCCGGGTACGAGCAGTACTTC
TRBV19	TRBJ2-2	-	-	CASSTSRRSTGELFF	TGTGCCAGTAGTACCAGTAGACGGAGCACCGGGGAGCTGTTTTTT
TRBV6-1	TRBJ2-4	-	-	CASSDPEGYPKNIQYF	TGTGCCAGCAGTGATCCGGAGGGCTACCCCAAAAACATTCAGTACTTC
TRBV5-1	TRBJ1-3	-	-	CASSFQMGHTIYF	TGCGCCAGCAGCTTCCAGATGGGGCACACCATATATTTT
TRBV27	TRBJ2-7	-	-	CASSLSYSYEQYF	TGTGCCAGCAGTCTAAGTTACTCCTACGAGCAGTACTTC
TRBV5-1	TRBJ2-1	TRBD2	-	CASSLGTSNGNEQFF	TGCGCCAGCAGCTTGGGGACTAGCAACGGGAATGAGCAGTTCTTC
TRBV5-6	TRBJ2-1	-	-	CASSLTPGLTHNEQFF	TGTGCCAGCAGCTTGACTCCGGGACTCACCCACAATGAGCAGTTCTTC
TRBV6-5	TRBJ2-1	-	-	CASSYTPGDNEQFF	TGTGCCAGCAGTTACACCCCTGGGGACAATGAGCAGTTCTTC
TRBV4-3	TRBJ2-7	TRBD2	-	CASSQETSGSYEQYF	TGCGCCAGCAGCCAAGAGACTAGCGGATCCTACGAGCAGTACTTC
TRBV2	TRBJ1-5	-	-	CASSPGRRNQPQHF	TGTGCCAGCAGTCCGGGCCGCAGGAATCAGCCCCAGCATTTT
TRBV4-2	TRBJ2-5	-	-	CASSQDLGRGETQYF	TGTGCCAGCAGCCAAGATCTAGGGCGAGGAGAGACCCAGTACTTC
TRBV5-1	TRBJ2-3	TRBD2	-	CASSSLSGSTDTQYF	TGCGCCAGCAGCTCACTTAGCGGGAGCACAGATACGCAGTATTTT
TRBV5-4	TRBJ2-3	-	-	CASSVGRSSTDTQYF	TGTGCCAGCAGCGTAGGGCGGAGTAGCACAGATACGCAGTATTTT
TRBV11-2	TRBJ1-1	-	-	CASSLNSVTEAFF	TGTGCCAGCAGCTTAAATTCGGTGACTGAAGCTTTCTTT
TRBV19	TRBJ1-1	-	-	CASSIAGKGEAFF	TGTGCCAGTAGTATAGCGGGGAAGGGTGAAGCTTTCTTT
TRBV6-4	TRBJ2-1	TRBD2	-	CASLSGLAYREQFF	TGTGCCAGCCTGTCGGGACTAGCTTACAGGGAGCAGTTCTTC
TRBV30	TRBJ2-7	-	-	CAWSVSNSYEQYF	TGTGCCTGGAGTGTGTCGAACTCCTACGAGCAGTACTTC
TRBV6-5	TRBJ2-1	TRBD2	-	CASRTGGRDEQFF	TGTGCCAGCAGAACGGGAGGCCGAGATGAGCAGTTCTTC
TRBV7-9	TRBJ2-7	-	-	CASSQGAPLDPYEQYF	TGTGCCAGCAGCCAAGGGGCGCCCCTGGACCCCTACGAGCAGTACTTC
TRBV10-3	TRBJ1-3	-	-	CAINGGGNTIYF	TGTGCCATCAACGGGGGCGGAAACACCATATATTTT
TRBV5-4	TRBJ2-5	-	once	CASSGTQETQYF	TGTGCCAGCAGCGGGACTCAAGAGACCCAGTACTTC
TRBV6-1	TRBJ1-1	-	-	CASSDPAQLTKAFF	TGTGCCAGCAGTGATCCAGCACAGCTCACTAAAGCTTTCTTT
TRBV7-2	TRBJ1-6	TRBD1	-	CASSPFTGDSPLHF	TGTGCCAGCAGCCCGTTTACAGGGGATTCACCCCTCCACTTT
TRBV14	TRBJ2-7	TRBD2	-	CASSQDGRADLYEQYF	TGTGCCAGCAGCCAAGACGGGAGGGCCGATCTGTACGAGCAGTACTTC
TRBV11-1	TRBJ2-7	TRBD2	-	CASSRLAGHEQYF	TGTGCCAGCAGCCGACTAGCGGGCCACGAGCAGTACTTC
TRBV7-9	TRBJ1-1	-	once	CASSLGSQNTEAFF	TGTGCCAGCAGCTTAGGCAGCCAGAACACTGAAGCTTTCTTT
TRBV11-2	TRBJ2-2	TRBD1	once	CASSAGTGDSGELFF	TGTGCCAGCAGCGCCGGGACAGGGGACAGCGGGGAGCTGTTTTTT
TRBV6-1	TRBJ1-3	-	-	CASSPRDFSGNTIYF	TGTGCCAGCAGTCCCAGGGACTTCTCTGGAAACACCATATATTTT